The rows below give T cell receptor beta chains drawn from one sample of a study of shared clonotypes between healthy human individuals. Only in-frame clones appear in the TCRdb table, and some are missing; sequencing was by immunoSEQ multiplex PCR. The sample records 2 million to 2.5 million clones, 85% to 95% being singletons. The specimen sequenced was naive CD4+ T cells sorted from blood. The receptors come from a man younger than 30 in good health. The CDR3 runs from the conserved cysteine through the conserved F or W.

>15|TRBJ2-3|TRBV10-3
CAISGTRTSSDTQYF
>13|TRBJ2-7|TRBV5-1
CASSPDRGSEQYF
>12|TRBJ2-5|TRBV6-1
CASSSGKETQYF
>15|TRBJ2-3|TRBV11-2
CASSLAVSSTDTQYF
>15|TRBJ1-3|TRBV7-2
CASSLEVSSGNTIYF
>13|TRBJ2-7|TRBV11-2
CASSLDRTGEQYF
>15|TRBJ2-5|TRBV6-6
CASSQATGGLETQYF
>13|TRBJ2-7|TRBV6-1
CASSGLAGFEQYF
>13|TRBJ2-1|TRBV7-2
CASSSVEYNEQFF
>16|TRBJ2-2|TRBV25-1
CASGGLGTVNAGELFF
>14|TRBJ1-5|TRBV7-9
CASSPSGKNQPQHF
>14|TRBJ1-2|TRBV9
CASSSTVQSYGYTF
>13|TRBJ1-2|TRBV27
CASSPGRYYGYTF
>14|TRBJ1-6|TRBV19
CASSIVRGGSPLHF
>12|TRBJ2-5|TRBV7-6
CASSLERETQYF
>18|TRBJ1-5|TRBV19
CASSRTDSYSHSNQPQHF
>17|TRBJ2-6|TRBV5-6
CASSRDRKNSGANVLTF
>14|TRBJ2-3|TRBV7-2
CASSLIEAVNTQYF
>17|TRBJ1-6|TRBV25-1
CASSGPQGASGNSPLHF
>13|TRBJ1-1|TRBV5-1
CASTTSGWTEAFF
>11|TRBJ2-1|TRBV11-2
CASSREGEQFF
>14|TRBJ2-5|TRBV5-6
CASGPGTSNETQYF
>14|TRBJ2-7|TRBV18
CASSQGQHSYEQYF
>11|TRBJ2-7|TRBV10-2
CASSGGREQYF
>15|TRBJ2-2|TRBV6-1
CASSATASNTGELFF
>12|TRBJ2-7|TRBV7-9
CASSSDGPKQYF
>17|TRBJ2-2|TRBV11-2
CASRRGLLRRNTGELFF
>15|TRBJ1-6|TRBV6-5
CASSYSTGQPSPLHF
>13|TRBJ1-2|TRBV29-1
CSVSTATSYGYTF
>15|TRBJ2-5|TRBV7-2
CASSLDSGRSETQYF
>15|TRBJ2-1|TRBV9
CASSATSGSMHEQFF
>16|TRBJ2-5|TRBV28
CASTPFLGESQETQYF
>14|TRBJ1-5|TRBV5-1
CASSLDSPNQPQHF
>15|TRBJ2-7|TRBV30
CAWRVRGWASYEQYF
>16|TRBJ2-3|TRBV28
CASSLSGTGRWDTQYF
>17|TRBJ1-5|TRBV27
CASSLRWGASSNQPQHF
>16|TRBJ1-5|TRBV30
CAWSGGKFTNNQPQHF
>15|TRBJ2-7|TRBV7-2
CASSLGQGTSYEQYF
>11|TRBJ1-5|TRBV27
CANFRGQPQHF
>16|TRBJ2-1|TRBV4-1
CASSQVKNRLDNEQFF
>14|TRBJ1-6|TRBV30
CAWSAGTVDSPLHF
>15|TRBJ1-4|TRBV4-1
CASSQLEQGTEKLFF
>15|TRBJ2-2|TRBV7-9
CASSFLRGEAGELFF
>15|TRBJ2-7|TRBV30
CAWSPGGLHTYEQYF
>14|TRBJ1-1|TRBV2
CASNTRRGNTEAFF
>14|TRBJ1-5|TRBV14
CASSPQGSNQPQHF
>16|TRBJ1-2|TRBV30
CAWGGLLDFRSNGYTF
>17|TRBJ2-1|TRBV29-1
CSVGGTSGQSSYNEQFF
>15|TRBJ2-1|TRBV2
CASRETGLDYNEQFF
>14|TRBJ2-7|TRBV5-1
CASSRVGGSREQYF
>15|TRBJ2-2|TRBV4-1
CASSHPAGGLVELFF
>13|TRBJ1-2|TRBV12-5
CASGVDGIYGYTF
>12|TRBJ1-1|TRBV28
CASSLLGTEAFF
>13|TRBJ1-5|TRBV6-5
CAIGGQSNQPQHF
>16|TRBJ2-7|TRBV5-1
CASSLGAPPGGNEQYF
>16|TRBJ2-3|TRBV2
CASSALAGGSTDTQYF
>15|TRBJ1-1|TRBV9
CASSVGRGADTEAFF
>16|TRBJ2-1|TRBV9
CASSPRLETRANEQFF
>15|TRBJ2-7|TRBV7-2
CASSFLAKSSYEQYF
>13|TRBJ2-5|TRBV7-9
CASSLAGTETQYF